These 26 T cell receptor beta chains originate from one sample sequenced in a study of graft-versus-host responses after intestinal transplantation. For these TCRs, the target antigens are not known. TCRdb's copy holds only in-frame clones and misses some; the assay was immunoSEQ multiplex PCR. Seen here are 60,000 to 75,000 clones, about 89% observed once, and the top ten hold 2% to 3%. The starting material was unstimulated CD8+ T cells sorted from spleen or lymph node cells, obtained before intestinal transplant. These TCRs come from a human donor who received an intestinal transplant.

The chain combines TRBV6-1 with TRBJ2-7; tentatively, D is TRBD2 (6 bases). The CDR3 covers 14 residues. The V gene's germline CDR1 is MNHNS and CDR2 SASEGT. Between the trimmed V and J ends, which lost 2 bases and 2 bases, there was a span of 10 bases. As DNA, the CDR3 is TGTGCCAGCAGTGAAAGGGACTTTCCCTACGAGCAGTACTTC. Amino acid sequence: CASSERDFPYEQYF.

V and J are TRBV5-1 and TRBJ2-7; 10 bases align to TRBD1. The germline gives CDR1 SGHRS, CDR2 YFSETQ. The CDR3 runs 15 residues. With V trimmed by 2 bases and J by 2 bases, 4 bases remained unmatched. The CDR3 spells CASSFTGTGAYEQYF. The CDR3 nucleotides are TGCGCCAGCAGCTTTACCGGGACAGGGGCCTACGAGCAGTACTTC. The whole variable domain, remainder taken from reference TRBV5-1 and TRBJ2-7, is KAGVTQTPRYLIKTRGQQVTLSCSPISGHRSVSWYQQTPGQGLQFLFEYFSETQRNKGNFPGRFSGRQFSNSRSEMNVSTLELGDSALYLCASSFTGTGAYEQYFGPGTRLTVT.

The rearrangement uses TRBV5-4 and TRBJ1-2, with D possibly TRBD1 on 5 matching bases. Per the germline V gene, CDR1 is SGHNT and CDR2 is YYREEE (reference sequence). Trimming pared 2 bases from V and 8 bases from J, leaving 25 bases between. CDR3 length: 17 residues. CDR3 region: CASSLGLRRGRRGGYTF. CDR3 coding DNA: TGTGCCAGCAGCTTAGGCCTTCGGCGGGGCCGACGGGGAGGCTACACCTTC. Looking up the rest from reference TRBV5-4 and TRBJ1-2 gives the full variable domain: ETGVTQSPTHLIKTRGQQVTLRCSSQSGHNTVSWYQQALGQGPQFIFQYYREEENGRGNFPPRFSGLQFPNYSSELNVNALELDDSALYLCASSLGLRRGRRGGYTFGSGTRLTVV.

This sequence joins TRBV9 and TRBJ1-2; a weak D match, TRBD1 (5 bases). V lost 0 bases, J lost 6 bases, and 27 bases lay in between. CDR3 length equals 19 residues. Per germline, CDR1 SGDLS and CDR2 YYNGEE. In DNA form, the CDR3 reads TGTGCCAGCAGCGTAGCCCGGACAACTGGCGGGGCCCTCAGCGATGGCTACACCTTC. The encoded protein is CASSVARTTGGALSDGYTF.

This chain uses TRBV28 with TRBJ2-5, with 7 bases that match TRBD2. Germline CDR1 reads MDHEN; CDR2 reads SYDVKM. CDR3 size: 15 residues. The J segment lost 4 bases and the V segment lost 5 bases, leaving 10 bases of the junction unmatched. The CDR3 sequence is CASSPGERGRETQYF. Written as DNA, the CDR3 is TGTGCCAGCAGTCCCGGGGAGCGGGGCCGAGAGACCCAGTACTTC.

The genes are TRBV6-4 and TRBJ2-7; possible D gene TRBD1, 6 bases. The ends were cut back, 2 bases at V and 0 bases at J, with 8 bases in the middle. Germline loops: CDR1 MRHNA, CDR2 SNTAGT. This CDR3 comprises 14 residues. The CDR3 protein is CASSDRGFSYEQYF. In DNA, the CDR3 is TGTGCCAGCAGTGACAGGGGGTTCTCCTACGAGCAGTACTTC.

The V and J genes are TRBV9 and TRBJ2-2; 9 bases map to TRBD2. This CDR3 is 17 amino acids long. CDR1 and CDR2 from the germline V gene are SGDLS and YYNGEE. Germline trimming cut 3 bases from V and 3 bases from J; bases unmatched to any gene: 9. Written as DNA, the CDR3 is TGTGCCAGCAGCGCTAGCGGGGTAGAAACACACACCGGGGAGCTGTTTTTT. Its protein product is CASSASGVETHTGELFF.

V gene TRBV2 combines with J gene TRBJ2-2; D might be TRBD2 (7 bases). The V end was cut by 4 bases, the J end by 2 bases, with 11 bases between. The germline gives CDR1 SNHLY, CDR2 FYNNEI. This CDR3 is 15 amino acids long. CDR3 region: CASSGRGLNTGELFF. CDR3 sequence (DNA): TGTGCCAGCAGTGGCAGGGGACTAAACACCGGGGAGCTGTTTTTT.

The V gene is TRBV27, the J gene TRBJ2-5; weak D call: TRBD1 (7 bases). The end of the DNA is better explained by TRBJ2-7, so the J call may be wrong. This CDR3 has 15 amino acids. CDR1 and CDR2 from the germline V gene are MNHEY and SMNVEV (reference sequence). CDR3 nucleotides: TGTGCCAGCAGTTTATTCAGGGGGGCAGGTTACGAGCAGTACTTC. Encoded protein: CASSLFRGAGYEQYF.

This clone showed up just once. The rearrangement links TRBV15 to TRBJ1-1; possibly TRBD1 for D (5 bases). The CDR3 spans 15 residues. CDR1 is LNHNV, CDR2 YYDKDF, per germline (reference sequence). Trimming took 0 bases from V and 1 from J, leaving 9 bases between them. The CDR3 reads CATSRDQGKNTEAFF. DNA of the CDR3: TGTGCCACCAGCAGAGACCAGGGAAAGAACACTGAAGCTTTCTTT.

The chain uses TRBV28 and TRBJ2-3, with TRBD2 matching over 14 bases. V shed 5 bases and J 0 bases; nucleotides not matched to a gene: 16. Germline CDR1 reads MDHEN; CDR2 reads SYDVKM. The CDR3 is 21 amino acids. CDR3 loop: CASSTPWVTSGRDLSTDTQYF. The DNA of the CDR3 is TGTGCCAGCAGTACCCCTTGGGTGACTAGCGGGAGGGATCTTAGCACAGATACGCAGTATTTT.

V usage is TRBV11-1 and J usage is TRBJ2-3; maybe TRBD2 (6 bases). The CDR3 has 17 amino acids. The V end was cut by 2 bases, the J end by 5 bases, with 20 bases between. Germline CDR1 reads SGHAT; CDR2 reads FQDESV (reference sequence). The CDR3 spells CASSLIGGIPPRDTQYF. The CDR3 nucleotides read TGTGCCAGCAGCTTAATAGGCGGGATACCCCCTCGAGATACGCAGTATTTT.

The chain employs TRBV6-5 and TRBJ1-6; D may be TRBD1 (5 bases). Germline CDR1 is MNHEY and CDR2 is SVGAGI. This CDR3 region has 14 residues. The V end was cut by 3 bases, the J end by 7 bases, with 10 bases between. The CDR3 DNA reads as TGTGCCAGCAGTTATCACAGGATCAATTCACCCCTCCACTTT. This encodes CASSYHRINSPLHF.

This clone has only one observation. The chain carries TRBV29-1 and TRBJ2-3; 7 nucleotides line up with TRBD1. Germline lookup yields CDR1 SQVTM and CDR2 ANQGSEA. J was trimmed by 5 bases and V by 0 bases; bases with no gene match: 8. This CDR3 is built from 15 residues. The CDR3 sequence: CSVEDLGTERDTQYF. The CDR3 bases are TGCAGCGTTGAAGATCTCGGGACAGAGAGAGATACGCAGTATTTT.

The CDR3 sequence: CAISESRTGDGFYGYTF. The CDR3 coding sequence is TGTGCCATCAGTGAGTCTCGGACAGGGGACGGCTTCTATGGCTACACCTTC. J is TRBJ1-2 and V is TRBV10-3; 9 nucleotides align to TRBD1. Unmatched junction bases numbered 9, after V lost 0 bases and J lost 4 bases. CDR1 is ENHRY and CDR2 is SYGVKD in the germline V gene. There are 17 residues in the CDR3.

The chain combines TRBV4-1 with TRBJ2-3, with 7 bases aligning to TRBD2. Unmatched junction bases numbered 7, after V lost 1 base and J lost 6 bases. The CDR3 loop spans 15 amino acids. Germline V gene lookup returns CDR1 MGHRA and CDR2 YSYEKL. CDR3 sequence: CASSQVESSGDTQYF. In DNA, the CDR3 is TGCGCCAGCAGCCAAGTTGAGTCTAGCGGCGATACGCAGTATTTT.

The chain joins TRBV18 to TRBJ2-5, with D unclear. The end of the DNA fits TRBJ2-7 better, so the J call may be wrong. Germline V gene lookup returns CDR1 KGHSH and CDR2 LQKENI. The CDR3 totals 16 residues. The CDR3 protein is CASSLDHSAAPYEQYF. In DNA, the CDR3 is TGTGCCAGCTCACTGGATCACAGTGCCGCGCCCTACGAGCAGTACTTC.

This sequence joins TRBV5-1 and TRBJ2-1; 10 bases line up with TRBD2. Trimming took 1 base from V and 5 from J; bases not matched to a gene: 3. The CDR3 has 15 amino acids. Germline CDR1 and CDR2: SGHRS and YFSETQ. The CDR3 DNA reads TGCGCCAGCAGCTTGCAAGCGGGGGGGGACAATGAGCAGTTCTTC. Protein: CASSLQAGGDNEQFF.

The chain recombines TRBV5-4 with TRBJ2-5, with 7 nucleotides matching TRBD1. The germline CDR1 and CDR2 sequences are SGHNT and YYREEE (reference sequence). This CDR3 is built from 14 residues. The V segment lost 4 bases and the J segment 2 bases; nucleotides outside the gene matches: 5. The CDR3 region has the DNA TGTGCCAGCAGCCACGACAGGGATCAAGAGACCCAGTACTTC. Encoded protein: CASSHDRDQETQYF.

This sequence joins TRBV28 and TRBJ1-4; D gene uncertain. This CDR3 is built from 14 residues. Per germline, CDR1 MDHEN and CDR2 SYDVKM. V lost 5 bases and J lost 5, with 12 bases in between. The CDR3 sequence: CASSRLLRNEKLFF. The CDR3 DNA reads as TGTGCCAGCAGTCGCCTTCTCAGGAATGAAAAACTGTTTTTT.

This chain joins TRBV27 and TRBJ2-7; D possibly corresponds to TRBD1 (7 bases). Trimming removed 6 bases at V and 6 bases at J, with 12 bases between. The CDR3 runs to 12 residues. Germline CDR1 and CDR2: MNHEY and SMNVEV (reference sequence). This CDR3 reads CASSRGAGEQYF. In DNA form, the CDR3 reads TGTGCCAGCAGCAGGGGGGCGGGCGAGCAGTACTTC.

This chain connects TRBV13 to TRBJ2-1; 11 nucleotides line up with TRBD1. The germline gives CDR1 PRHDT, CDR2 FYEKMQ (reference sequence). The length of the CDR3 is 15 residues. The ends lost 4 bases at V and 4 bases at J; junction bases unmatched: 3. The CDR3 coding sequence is TGTGCCAGCAGCTCGGGACAGGGGGGTTACAATGAGCAGTTCTTC. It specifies CASSSGQGGYNEQFF.

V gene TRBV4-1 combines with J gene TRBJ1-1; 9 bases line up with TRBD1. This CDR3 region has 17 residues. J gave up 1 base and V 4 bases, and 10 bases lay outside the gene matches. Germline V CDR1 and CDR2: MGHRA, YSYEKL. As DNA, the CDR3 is TGCGCCAGCAGCCTCCGGGACAGGGAAAGGGCGAACACTGAAGCTTTCTTT. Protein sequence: CASSLRDRERANTEAFF.

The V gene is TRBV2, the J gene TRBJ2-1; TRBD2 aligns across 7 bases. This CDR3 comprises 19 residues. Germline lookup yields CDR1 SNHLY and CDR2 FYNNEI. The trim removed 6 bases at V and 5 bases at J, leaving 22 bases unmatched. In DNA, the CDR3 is TGTGCCAGCAGATGGGCGCTAGCGGCAATCAATTCCCCACACAATGAGCAGTTCTTC. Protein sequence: CASRWALAAINSPHNEQFF.

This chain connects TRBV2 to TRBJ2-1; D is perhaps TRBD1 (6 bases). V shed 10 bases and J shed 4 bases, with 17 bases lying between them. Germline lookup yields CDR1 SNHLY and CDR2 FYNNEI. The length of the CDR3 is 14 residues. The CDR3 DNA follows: TGTGCCACCCCCCGGGACACCCCATACAATGAGCAGTTCTTC. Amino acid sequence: CATPRDTPYNEQFF.

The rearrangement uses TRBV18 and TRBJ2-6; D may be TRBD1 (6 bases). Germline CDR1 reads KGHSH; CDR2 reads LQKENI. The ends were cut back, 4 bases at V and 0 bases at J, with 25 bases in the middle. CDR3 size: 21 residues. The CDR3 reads CASSLKDPRTATYSGANVLTF. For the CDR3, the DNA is TGTGCCAGCTCACTAAAGGATCCTAGGACAGCCACCTACTCTGGGGCCAACGTCCTGACTTTC.